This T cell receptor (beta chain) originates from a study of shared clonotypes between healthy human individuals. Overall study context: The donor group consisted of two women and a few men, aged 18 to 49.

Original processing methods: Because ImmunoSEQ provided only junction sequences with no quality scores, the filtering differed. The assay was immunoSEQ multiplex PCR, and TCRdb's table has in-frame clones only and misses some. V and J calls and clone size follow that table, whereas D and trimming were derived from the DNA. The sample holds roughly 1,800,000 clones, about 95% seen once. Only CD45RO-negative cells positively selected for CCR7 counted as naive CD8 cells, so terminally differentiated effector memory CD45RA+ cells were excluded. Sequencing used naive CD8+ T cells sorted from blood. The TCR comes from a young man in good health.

The CDR3 here is CASTGTTGSDTQYF. The CDR3 nucleotides read TGTGCCAGCACCGGGACGACGGGCTCAGATACGCAGTATTTT. J is TRBJ2-3 and V is TRBV2, with D perhaps matching TRBD1 or TRBD2 (5 bases each). Germline V gene sequence: CDR1 SNHLY, CDR2 FYNNEI. V lost 7 bases to trimming and J lost 4 bases, with 15 bases between them. The CDR3 runs to 14 residues.